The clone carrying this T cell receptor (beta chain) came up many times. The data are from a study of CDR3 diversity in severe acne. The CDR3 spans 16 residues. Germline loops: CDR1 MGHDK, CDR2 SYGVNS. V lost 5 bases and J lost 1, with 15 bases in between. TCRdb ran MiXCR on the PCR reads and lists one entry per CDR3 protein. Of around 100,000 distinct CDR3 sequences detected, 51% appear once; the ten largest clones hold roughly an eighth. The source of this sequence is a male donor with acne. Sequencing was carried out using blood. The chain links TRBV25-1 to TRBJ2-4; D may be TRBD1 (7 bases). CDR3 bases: TGTGCCAGCAGTCGGACAGGAGGGGGGGCCAAAAACATTCAGTACTTC. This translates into CASSRTGGGAKNIQYF.